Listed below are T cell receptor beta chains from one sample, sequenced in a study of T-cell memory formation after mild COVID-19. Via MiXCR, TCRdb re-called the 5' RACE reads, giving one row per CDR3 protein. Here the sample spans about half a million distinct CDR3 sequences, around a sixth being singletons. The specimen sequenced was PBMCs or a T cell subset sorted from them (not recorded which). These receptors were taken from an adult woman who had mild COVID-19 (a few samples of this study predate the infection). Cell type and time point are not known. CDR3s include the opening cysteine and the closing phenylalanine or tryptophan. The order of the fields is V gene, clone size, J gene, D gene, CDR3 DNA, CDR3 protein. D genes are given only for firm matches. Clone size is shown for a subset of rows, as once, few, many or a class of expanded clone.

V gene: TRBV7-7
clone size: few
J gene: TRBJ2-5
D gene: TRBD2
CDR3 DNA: TGTGCTAGCAGCTTAGGGGGGACTAGGAAAGAGACCCAGTACTTC
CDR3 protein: CASSLGGTRKETQYF

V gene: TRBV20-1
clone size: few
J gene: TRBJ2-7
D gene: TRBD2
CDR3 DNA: TGCAGTGCTAGAGTAGCGGGGGGGACTTACGAGCAGTACTTC
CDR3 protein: CSARVAGGTYEQYF

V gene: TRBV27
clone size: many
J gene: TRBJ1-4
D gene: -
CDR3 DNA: TGTGCCAGCAGTCCCCTGTTGATGGCGGAAAAACTGTTTTTT
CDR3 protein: CASSPLLMAEKLFF

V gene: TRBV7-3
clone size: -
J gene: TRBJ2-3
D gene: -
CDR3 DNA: TGTGCCAGCAGCTCACACCGAACGGTCACAGATACGCAGTATTTT
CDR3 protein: CASSSHRTVTDTQYF

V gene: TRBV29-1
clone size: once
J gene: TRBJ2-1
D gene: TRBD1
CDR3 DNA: TGCAGCGTTGAGAAGAGGGGACAGGGGTACAATGAGCAGTTCTTC
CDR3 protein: CSVEKRGQGYNEQFF

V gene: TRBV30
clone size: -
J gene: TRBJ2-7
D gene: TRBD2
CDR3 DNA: TGTGCCTGGAGCCGGGGGGGCGTCTACGAGCAGTACTTC
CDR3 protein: CAWSRGGVYEQYF

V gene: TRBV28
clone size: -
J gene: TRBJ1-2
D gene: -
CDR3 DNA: TGTGCCAGCACCGGCGCCGGGGGAAACTATGGCTACACCTTC
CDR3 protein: CASTGAGGNYGYTF

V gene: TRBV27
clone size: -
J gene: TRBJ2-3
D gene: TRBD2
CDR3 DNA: TGTGCCAGCAGAGGACTAGCGGGAGGGCCCGGAGATACGCAGTATTTT
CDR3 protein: CASRGLAGGPGDTQYF

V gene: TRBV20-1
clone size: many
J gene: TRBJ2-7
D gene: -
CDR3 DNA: TGCAGTGCTAGAGATCTGGCAGGTTGGAGCGACGAGCAGTACTTC
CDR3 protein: CSARDLAGWSDEQYF

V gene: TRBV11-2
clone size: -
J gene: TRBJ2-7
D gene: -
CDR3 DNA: TGTGCCAGCAGCTTCCCCCCTCATAACATAGCGGAAGACTCCTACGAGCAGTACTTC
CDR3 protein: CASSFPPHNIAEDSYEQYF

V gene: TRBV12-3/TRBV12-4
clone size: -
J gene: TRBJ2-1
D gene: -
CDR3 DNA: TGTGCCAGCAGAATCCTCGGTCGGGGCGAGGATGAGCAGTTCTTC
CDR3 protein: CASRILGRGEDEQFF

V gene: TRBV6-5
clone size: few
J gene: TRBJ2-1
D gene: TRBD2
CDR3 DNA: TGTGCCAGCAGCAAGACTAGCGGGAGTAGTAATGAGCAGTTCTTC
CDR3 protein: CASSKTSGSSNEQFF

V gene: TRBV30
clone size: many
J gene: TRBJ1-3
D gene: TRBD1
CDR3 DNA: TGTGCCTGGAGGCTCAACAGGGGATATGGTGGAAACACCATATATTTT
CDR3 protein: CAWRLNRGYGGNTIYF

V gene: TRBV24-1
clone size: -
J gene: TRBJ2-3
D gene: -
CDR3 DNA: TGTGCCACCAGTGGGTCTACTTCGGGCCCAGATACGCAGTATTTT
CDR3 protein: CATSGSTSGPDTQYF

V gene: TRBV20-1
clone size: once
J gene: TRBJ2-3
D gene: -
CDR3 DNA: TGCAGTGCTCCAGACTACACCACTAGCACAGATACGCAGTATTTT
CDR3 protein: CSAPDYTTSTDTQYF